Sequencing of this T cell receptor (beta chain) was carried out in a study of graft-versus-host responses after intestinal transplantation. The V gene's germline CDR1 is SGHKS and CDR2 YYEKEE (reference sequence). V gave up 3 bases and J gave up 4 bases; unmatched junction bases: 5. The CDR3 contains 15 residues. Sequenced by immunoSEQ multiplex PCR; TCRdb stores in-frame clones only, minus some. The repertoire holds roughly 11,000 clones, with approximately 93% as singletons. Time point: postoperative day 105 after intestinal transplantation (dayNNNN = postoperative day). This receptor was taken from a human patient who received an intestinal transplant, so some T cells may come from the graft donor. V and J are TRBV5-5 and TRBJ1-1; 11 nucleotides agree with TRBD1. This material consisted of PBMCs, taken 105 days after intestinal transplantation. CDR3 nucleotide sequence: TGTGCCAGCAGCTCACTGGACAGGGGGCTCACTGAAGCTTTCTTT. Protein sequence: CASSSLDRGLTEAFF.